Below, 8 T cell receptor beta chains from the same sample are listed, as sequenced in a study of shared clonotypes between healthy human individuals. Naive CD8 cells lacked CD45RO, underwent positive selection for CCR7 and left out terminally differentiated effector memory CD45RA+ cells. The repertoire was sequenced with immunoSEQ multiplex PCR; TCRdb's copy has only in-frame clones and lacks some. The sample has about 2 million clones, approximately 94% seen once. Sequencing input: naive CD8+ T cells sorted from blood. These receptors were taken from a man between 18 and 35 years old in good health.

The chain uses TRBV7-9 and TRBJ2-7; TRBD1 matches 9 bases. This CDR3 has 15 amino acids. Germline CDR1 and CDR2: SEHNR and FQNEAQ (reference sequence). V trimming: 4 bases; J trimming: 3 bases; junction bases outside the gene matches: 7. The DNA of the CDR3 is TGTGCCAGCAGCTCATCCGGGACAGGGTTCTACGAGCAGTACTTC. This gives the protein CASSSSGTGFYEQYF.

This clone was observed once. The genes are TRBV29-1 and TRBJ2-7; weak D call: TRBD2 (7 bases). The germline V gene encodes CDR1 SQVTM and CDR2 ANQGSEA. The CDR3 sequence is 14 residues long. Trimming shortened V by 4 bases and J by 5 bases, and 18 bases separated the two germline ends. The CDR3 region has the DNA TGCAGCGTTGCCGGACAGCGGGGAGGCAACGAGCAGTACTTC. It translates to CSVAGQRGGNEQYF.

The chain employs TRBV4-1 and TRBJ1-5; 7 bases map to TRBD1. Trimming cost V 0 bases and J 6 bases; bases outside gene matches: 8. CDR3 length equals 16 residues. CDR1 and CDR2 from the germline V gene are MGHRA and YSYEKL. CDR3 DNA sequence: TGCGCCAGCAGCCAAGATGGGGAGGGGGCTGGTCAGCCCCAGCATTTT. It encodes CASSQDGEGAGQPQHF.

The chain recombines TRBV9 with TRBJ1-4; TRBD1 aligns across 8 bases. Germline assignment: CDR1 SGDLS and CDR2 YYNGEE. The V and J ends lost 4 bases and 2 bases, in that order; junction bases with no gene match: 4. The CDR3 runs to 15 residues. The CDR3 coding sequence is TGTGCCAGCAGCCCCTACAGGGGGACTAATGAAAAACTGTTTTTT. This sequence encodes CASSPYRGTNEKLFF.

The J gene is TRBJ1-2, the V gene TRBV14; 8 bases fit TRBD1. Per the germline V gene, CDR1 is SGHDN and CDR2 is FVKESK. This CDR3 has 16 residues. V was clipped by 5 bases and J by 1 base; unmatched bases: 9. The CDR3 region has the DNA TGTGCCAGCAGCACACCGGGACAGGTTTTTAACTATGGCTACACCTTC. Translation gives CASSTPGQVFNYGYTF. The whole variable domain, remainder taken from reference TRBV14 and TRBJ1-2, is EAGVTQFPSHSVIEKGQTVTLRCDPISGHDNLYWYRRVMGKEIKFLLHFVKESKQDESGMPNNRFLAERTGGTYSTLKVQPAELEDSGVYFCASSTPGQVFNYGYTFGSGTRLTVV.

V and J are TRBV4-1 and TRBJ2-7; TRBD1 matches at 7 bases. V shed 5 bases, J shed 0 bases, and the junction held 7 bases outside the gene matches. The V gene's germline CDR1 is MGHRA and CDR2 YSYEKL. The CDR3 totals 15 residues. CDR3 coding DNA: TGCGCCAGCAGCGCTACAGGGGAGAGCTCCTACGAGCAGTACTTC. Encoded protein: CASSATGESSYEQYF.

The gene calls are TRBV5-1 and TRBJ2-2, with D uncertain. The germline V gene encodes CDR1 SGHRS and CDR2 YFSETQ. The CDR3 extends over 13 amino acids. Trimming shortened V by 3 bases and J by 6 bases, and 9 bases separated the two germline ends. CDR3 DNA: TGCGCCAGCAGCTCCGAGGATTCCGGGGAGCTGTTTTTT. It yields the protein CASSSEDSGELFF. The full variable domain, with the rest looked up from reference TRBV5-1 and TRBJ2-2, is KAGVTQTPRYLIKTRGQQVTLSCSPISGHRSVSWYQQTPGQGLQFLFEYFSETQRNKGNFPGRFSGRQFSNSRSEMNVSTLELGDSALYLCASSSEDSGELFFGEGSRLTVL.

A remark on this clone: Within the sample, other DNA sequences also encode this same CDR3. In DNA, the CDR3 is TGTGCCAGCAGTTACTCGACGGGGGCTAGGTCCTACGAGCAGTACTTC. Its translation is CASSYSTGARSYEQYF. The chain is built from TRBV6-5 and TRBJ2-7, with D perhaps being TRBD1 or TRBD2 (6 bases each). Trimming pared 0 bases from V and 1 base from J, leaving 13 bases between. In germline, CDR1 is MNHEY, CDR2 SVGAGI. This CDR3 spans 16 amino acids.